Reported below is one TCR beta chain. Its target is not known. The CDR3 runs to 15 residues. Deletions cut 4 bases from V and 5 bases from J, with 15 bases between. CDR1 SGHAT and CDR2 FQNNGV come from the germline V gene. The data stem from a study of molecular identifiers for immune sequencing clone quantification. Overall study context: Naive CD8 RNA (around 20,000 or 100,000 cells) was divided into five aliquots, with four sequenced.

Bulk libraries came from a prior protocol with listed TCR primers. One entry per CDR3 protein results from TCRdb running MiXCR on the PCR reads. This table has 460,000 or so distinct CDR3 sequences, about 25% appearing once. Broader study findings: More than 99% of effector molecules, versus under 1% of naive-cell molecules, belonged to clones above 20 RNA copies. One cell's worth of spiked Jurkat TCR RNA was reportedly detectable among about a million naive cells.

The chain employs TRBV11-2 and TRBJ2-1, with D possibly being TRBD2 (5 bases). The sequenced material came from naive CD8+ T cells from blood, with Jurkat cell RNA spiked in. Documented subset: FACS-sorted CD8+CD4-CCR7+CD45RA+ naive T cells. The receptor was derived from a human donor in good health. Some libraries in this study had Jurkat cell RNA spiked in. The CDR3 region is CASSSRTGSDNEQFF. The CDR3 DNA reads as TGTGCCAGCAGCTCGCGGACTGGATCGGACAATGAGCAGTTCTTC.